This T cell receptor (beta chain) was recovered during a study of T-cell reconstitution after alpha-beta-depleted transplantation in children. About this clonotype itself: The antigen remains undetermined.

The CDR3 length is 15 residues. Germline V gene lookup returns CDR1 LGHNA and CDR2 YSLEER. Trimming removed 5 bases at V and 4 bases at J, with 17 bases between. Study results and caveats: High day-60 TCRbeta diversity in some patients came from surviving recipient T cells and thymic progenitors. There were reportedly several hundred expanded graft clones from which alpha-beta T cells came about two months after transplant.

This sample's TCRbeta library carried unique molecular identifier barcodes. TCRdb redid the calling of the PCR reads with MiXCR, one entry per CDR3 protein. Of around 450,000 distinct CDR3 sequences in the sample, roughly 16% were seen once. This TCR derives from a boy in the first two years of life who had a stem cell transplant for Wiskott-Aldrich syndrome, so the T cells may come from the graft donor. Source: PBMCs, mostly from graft donor cells, taken 360 days after TCRalphabeta/CD19-depleted stem cell transplant. The gene calls are TRBV4-3 and TRBJ2-5; perhaps TRBD2 as D (6 bases). The CDR3 region has the DNA TGCGCCAGCAGCTCTTCGATTAGCGGATCAGAGACCCAGTACTTC. It translates to CASSSSISGSETQYF.